Only a few counts were recorded for the clone carrying this T cell receptor (beta chain). This record comes from a study of T cell responses to AZD1222 COVID-19 vaccine. Trimming shortened V by 7 bases and J by 4 bases, and 13 bases separated the two germline ends. The CDR3 consists of 13 residues. Per germline, CDR1 WSHSY and CDR2 SAAADI. Sequencing was performed with immunoSEQ multiplex PCR; in TCRdb, only in-frame clones are kept and a portion is missing. Seen here are more than 80,000 clones, 70% to 90% observed once, and the top ten hold roughly a tenth. The sequences come from peripheral blood, collected on day 0 of AZD1222 vaccination. The chain employs TRBV10-2 and TRBJ1-2; D might be TRBD1 (6 bases). This receptor was taken from an adult in good health. The CDR3 loop is CASMDSFVYGYTF. The CDR3 coding sequence is TGCGCCAGCATGGACAGTTTCGTCTATGGCTACACCTTC.